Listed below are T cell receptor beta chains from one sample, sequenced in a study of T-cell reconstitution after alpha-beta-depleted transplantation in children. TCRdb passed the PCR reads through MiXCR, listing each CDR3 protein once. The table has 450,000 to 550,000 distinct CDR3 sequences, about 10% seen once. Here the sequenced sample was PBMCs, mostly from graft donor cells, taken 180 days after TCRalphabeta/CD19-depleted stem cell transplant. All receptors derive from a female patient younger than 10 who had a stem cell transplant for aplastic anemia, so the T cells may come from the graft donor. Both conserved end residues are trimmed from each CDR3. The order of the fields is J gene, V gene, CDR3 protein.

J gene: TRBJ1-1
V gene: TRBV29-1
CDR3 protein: SVTNIYTEAF

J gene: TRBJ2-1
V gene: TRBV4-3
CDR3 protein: ASAPASGSYNEQF

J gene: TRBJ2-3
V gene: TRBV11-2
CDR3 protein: ASSLREAGRGSMADTQY

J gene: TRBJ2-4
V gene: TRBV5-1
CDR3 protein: ASSLGLAGSLAKNIQY

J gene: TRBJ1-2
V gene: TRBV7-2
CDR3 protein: ASSLIQQGDGYT

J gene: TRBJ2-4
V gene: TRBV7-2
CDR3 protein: ASSLQGVLAKNIQY

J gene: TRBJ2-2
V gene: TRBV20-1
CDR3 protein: SAFPLGFDTGELF

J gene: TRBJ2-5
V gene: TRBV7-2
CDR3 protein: ASSFSALETQY

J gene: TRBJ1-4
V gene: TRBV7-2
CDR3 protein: ASKRQTNEKLF

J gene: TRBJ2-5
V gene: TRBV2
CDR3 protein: ASTGGSETQY

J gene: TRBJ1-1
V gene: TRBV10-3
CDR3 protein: ATAGTEAF

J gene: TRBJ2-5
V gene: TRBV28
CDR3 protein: ASSLHGHRTKETQY

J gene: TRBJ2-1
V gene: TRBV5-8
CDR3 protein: ASSWGGWDEQF

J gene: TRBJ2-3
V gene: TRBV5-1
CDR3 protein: ASSLAFVGLADPPDTQY

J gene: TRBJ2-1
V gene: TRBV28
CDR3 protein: ASRTLYLRDKPSSYNEQF

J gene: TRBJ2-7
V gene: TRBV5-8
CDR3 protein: ASSFIDEQY

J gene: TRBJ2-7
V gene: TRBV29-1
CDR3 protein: SVHRPLTGLARTYEQY

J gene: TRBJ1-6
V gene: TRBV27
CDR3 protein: ASSDDRGLSPLH

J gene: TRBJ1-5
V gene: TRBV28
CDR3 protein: ASRRQGAKGNQPQH

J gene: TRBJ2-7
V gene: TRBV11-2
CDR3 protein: ASSLGEGAYEQY

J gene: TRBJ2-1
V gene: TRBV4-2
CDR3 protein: ASSHRLAGGSYNEQF

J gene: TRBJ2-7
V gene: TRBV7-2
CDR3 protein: ASSVIPGLAYEQY

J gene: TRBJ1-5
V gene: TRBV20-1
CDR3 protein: SARGGQGLSRNQPQH

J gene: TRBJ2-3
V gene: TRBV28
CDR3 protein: ASSLSLRDTQY

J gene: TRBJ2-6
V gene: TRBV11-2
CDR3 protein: ASSFRAGANVLT

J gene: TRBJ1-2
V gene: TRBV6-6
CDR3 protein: ASMAGGNYGYT

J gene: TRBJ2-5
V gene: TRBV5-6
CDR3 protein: ASSLTVETQY

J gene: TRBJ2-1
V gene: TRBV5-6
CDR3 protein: SSSFRSAGGMSAQF

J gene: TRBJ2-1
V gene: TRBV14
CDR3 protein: ASSVRENSYNEQF

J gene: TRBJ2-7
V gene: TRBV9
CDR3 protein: ASSVGRDYEQY

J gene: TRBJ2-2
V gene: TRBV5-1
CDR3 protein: ASSLDRARELF

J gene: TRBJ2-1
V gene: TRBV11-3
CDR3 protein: ASSRGTSGTNEQF

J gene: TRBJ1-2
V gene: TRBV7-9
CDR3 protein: ASSLGDGYT

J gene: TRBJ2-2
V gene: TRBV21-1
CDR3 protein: ASSNLHLAGGDTGELF

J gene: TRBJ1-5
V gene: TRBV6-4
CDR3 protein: APGRNGQGYQGNQPQH

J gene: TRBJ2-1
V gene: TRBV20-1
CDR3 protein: SAIGGADRKF

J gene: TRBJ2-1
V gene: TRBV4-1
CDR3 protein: ASSQDRTGDNEQF

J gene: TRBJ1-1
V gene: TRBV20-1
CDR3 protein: SAGQGSYTEAF

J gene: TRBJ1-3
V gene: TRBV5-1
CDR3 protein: ASSFSLRDTTGNTIY

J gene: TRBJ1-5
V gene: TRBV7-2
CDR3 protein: ASAEQGGRNQPQH

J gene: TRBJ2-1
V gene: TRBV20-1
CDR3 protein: SAINPGLAIQQF

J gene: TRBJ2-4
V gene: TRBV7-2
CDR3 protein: ASSQTTVGNIQY

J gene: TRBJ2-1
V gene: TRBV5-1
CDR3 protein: ASSLGTSGGVLVGEQF

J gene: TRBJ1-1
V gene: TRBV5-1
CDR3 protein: ASSLTMGVSGAEAF

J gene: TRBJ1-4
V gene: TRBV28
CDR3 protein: ACRYATNEKLF

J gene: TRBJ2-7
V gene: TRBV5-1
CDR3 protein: ASSFVIDRDRVYEQY

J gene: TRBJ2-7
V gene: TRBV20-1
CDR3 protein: SARDTWRGPGEQY

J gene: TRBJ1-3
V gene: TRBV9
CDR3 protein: ASSVESRSSGNTIY

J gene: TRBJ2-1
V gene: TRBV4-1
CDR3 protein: ASSQVNREREQF

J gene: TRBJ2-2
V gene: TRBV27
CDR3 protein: ASSWTSGNTGELF

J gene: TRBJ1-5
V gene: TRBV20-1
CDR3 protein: SASPQGNQPQH

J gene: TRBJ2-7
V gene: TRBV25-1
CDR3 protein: APVGEQY

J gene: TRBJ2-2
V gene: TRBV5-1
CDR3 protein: ASSRGPVKGNTGELF

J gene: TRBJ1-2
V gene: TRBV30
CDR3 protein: ASDGTVTNYGYT

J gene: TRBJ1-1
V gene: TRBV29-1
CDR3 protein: SVAGAVVAEAF

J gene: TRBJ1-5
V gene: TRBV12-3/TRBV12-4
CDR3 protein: ASSTGAPPQH

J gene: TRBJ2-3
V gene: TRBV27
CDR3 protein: ASSLVTSPDTQY